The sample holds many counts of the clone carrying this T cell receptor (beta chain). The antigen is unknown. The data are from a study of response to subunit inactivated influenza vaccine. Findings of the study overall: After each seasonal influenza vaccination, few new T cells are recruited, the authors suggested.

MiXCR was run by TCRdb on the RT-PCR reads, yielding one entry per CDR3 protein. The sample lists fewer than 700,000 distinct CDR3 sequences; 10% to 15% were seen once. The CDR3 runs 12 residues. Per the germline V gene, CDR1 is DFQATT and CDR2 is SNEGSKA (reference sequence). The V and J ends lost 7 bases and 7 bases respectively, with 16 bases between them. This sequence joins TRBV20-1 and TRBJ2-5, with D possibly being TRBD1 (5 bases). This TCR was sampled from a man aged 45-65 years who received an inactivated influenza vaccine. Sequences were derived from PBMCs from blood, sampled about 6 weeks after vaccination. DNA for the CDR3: TGCAGTGTCCATTTGCTGGGGCTGACCCAGTACTTC. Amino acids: CSVHLLGLTQYF.